These 22 T cell receptor beta chains originate from one sample sequenced in a study of blood T cell repertoires in COVID-19. Assay used: immunoSEQ multiplex PCR; TCRdb lists only in-frame clones, some missing. Of approximately 400,000 clones in the sample, roughly 90% were seen once. Sequencing input: peripheral blood. These TCRs come from a man aged 35-49 years with acute or convalescent COVID-19.

The V call is TRBV28, the J call TRBJ1-3; tentative D call: TRBD1 (6 bases). The germline CDR1 and CDR2 sequences are MDHEN and SYDVKM. Trimming left V 6 bases short and J 4 bases short, with 22 bases between. This CDR3 is 17 amino acids long. The CDR3 region has the DNA TGTGCCAGCAGACCTCAGGGACAATACTTGGGGGGAAACACCATATATTTT. Translated, it gives CASRPQGQYLGGNTIYF.

The rearrangement uses TRBV19 and TRBJ2-5; TRBD2 matches 12 bases. Germline V gene sequence: CDR1 LNHDA, CDR2 SQIVND (reference sequence). CDR3 length: 16 amino acids. Unmatched junction bases numbered 1, after V lost 0 bases and J lost 2 bases. CDR3 residues: CASSIDLAGGQETQYF. CDR3 bases: TGTGCCAGTAGTATAGACCTAGCGGGAGGGCAAGAGACCCAGTACTTC. The variable domain in full, with the rest retrieved from reference TRBV19 and TRBJ2-5, is DGGITQSPKYLFRKEGQNVTLSCEQNLNHDAMYWYRQDPGQGLRLIYYSQIVNDFQKGDIAEGYSVSREKKESFPLTVTSAQKNPTAFYLCASSIDLAGGQETQYFGPGTRLLVL.

The CDR3 loop is CSATDRGYEQYF. CDR3 sequence (DNA): TGCAGTGCTACTGACAGGGGTTACGAGCAGTACTTC. This sequence joins TRBV20-1 and TRBJ2-7, with TRBD1 matching 8 bases. The V gene's germline CDR1 is DFQATT and CDR2 SNEGSKA (reference sequence). V gave up 4 bases and J gave up 4 bases; unmatched junction bases: 3. The CDR3 totals 12 residues.

The chain carries TRBV7-6 and TRBJ2-7, with unresolved D. The ends were cut back, 3 bases at V and 5 bases at J, with 14 bases in the middle. CDR1 and CDR2 (germline): SGHVS, FNYEAQ. The CDR3 totals 14 residues. CDR3 protein: CASSFSLGQDEQYF. The DNA of the CDR3 is TGTGCCAGCAGCTTTAGTCTCGGTCAGGACGAGCAGTACTTC.

V usage is TRBV5-6 and J usage is TRBJ1-6; 9 nucleotides agree with TRBD1. The junction had 6 bases not matched to a gene; V was cut back by 3 bases and J by 5 bases. CDR3 length: 16 amino acids. Germline V gives CDR1 SGHDT, CDR2 YYEEEE. CDR3: CASSSGTGRDNSPLHF. CDR3 sequence (DNA): TGTGCCAGCAGCTCGGGGACAGGGAGGGATAATTCACCCCTCCACTTT.

The V gene is TRBV28, the J gene TRBJ1-2, with TRBD1 matching over 8 bases. The V gene end was trimmed by 5 bases and the J gene end by 4 bases; junction bases not matched to a gene: 9. The CDR3 runs 15 residues. Germline values: CDR1 MDHEN, CDR2 SYDVKM. The CDR3 DNA reads as TGTGCCAGCAGTACCCCTCCACAGGGGGTCTATGGCTACACCTTC. Translated, it gives CASSTPPQGVYGYTF.

The J gene is TRBJ2-3, the V gene TRBV6-4; 11 bases align to TRBD1. Germline V lookup: CDR1 MRHNA, CDR2 SNTAGT. The trim removed 0 bases at V and 1 base at J, leaving 3 bases unmatched. The CDR3 extends over 17 amino acids. The CDR3 region is CASSDSSGQGGTDTQYF. Written as DNA, the CDR3 is TGTGCCAGCAGTGACTCGTCGGGACAGGGGGGCACAGATACGCAGTATTTT.

The chain carries TRBV15 and TRBJ2-7; 10 bases are shared with TRBD2. The CDR3 extends over 15 amino acids. V lost 1 base to trimming and J lost 3 bases; unmatched junction nucleotides: 3. The germline gives CDR1 LNHNV, CDR2 YYDKDF (reference sequence). CDR3 nucleotides: TGTGCCACCAGCAGAGCTAGCGGGGGATTCTACGAGCAGTACTTC. Residues: CATSRASGGFYEQYF.

The V and J genes are TRBV20-1 and TRBJ2-2, with TRBD2 as a possible D gene (6 bases). The CDR3 is 15 residues long. Germline V gene data show CDR1 as DFQATT and CDR2 as SNEGSKA (reference sequence). V was cut by 3 bases and J by 4 bases, with 15 bases left in between. The CDR3 DNA reads as TGCAGTGCTAGTTTGGGGGGAAGATTCACCGGGGAGCTGTTTTTT. Amino acid sequence: CSASLGGRFTGELFF.

Here the CDR3 reads CASSLVIPGQGTNEQFF. CDR3 DNA: TGCGCCAGCAGCTTGGTAATTCCTGGACAGGGTACGAATGAGCAGTTCTTC. This sequence joins TRBV5-1 and TRBJ2-1; 8 nucleotides agree with TRBD1. CDR1 and CDR2 from the germline V gene are SGHRS and YFSETQ. V dropped 0 bases and J dropped 7; count of bases not matched to a gene: 12. The CDR3 has 17 residues.

This sequence joins TRBV6-5 and TRBJ2-1; 10 bases are shared with TRBD1. Germline loops: CDR1 MNHEY, CDR2 SVGAGI. The CDR3 consists of 13 residues. The ends lost 6 bases at V and 9 bases at J; junction bases unmatched: 5. The chain's CDR3 is CASRGQGFGEQFF. CDR3 DNA: TGTGCCAGCAGGGGACAGGGGTTTGGTGAGCAGTTCTTC.

Notes on this clone: Other DNA sequences within the sample encode an identical CDR3. This rearrangement joins TRBV6-4 to TRBJ2-3, with TRBD1 as a possible D gene (5 bases). The germline CDR1 and CDR2 sequences are MRHNA and SNTAGT. The CDR3 is made up of 15 amino acids. Deletions cut 0 bases from V and 3 bases from J, with 10 bases between. The CDR3 here is CASSDSAGSTDTQYF. Here the CDR3 DNA reads TGTGCCAGCAGTGACTCCGCAGGGTCAACAGATACGCAGTATTTT.

The chain links TRBV7-2 to TRBJ1-6; D is ambiguous. The CDR3 covers 14 residues. Looked up from germline, CDR1 is SGHTA and CDR2 is FQGNSA. The V and J ends lost 4 bases and 9 bases respectively, with 13 bases between them. CDR3 DNA: TGTGCCAGCAGCTCGATCTACAGTGCTTCACCCCTCCACTTT. Its protein is CASSSIYSASPLHF.

This chain links TRBV5-1 with TRBJ2-7, with D possibly being TRBD1 (6 bases). Germline lookup yields CDR1 SGHRS and CDR2 YFSETQ. The V end was cut by 2 bases, the J end by 2 bases, with 11 bases between. The CDR3 length is 14 residues. The CDR3 DNA sequence: TGCGCCAGCAGCTTCCGGGACACAGCCTACGAGCAGTACTTC. It specifies CASSFRDTAYEQYF.

The CDR3 region has the DNA TGTGCCACCAAAAATTGGGGGGGAGGGCCTCTTTACGAGCAGTACTTC. The encoded protein is CATKNWGGGPLYEQYF. The chain is built from TRBV24-1 and TRBJ2-7; TRBD2 matches at 7 bases. J lost 4 bases, V lost 8 bases, and 16 bases had no gene match. Germline V gene lookup returns CDR1 KGHDR and CDR2 SFDVKD. The CDR3 is 16 amino acids.

V is TRBV7-9 and J is TRBJ2-7; TRBD2 aligns across 7 bases. Looked up from germline, CDR1 is SEHNR and CDR2 is FQNEAQ (reference sequence). With V trimmed by 4 bases and J by 4 bases, 4 bases remained unmatched. This CDR3 region has 13 residues. DNA of the CDR3: TGTGCCAGCAGCTGGGGGGGAATGTACGAGCAGTACTTC. Protein sequence: CASSWGGMYEQYF.

This rearrangement joins TRBV9 to TRBJ2-7, with TRBD2 matching 7 bases. This CDR3 is built from 14 residues. Trimming removed 4 bases from V and 5 bases from J; junction bases left unmatched: 9. Germline CDR1 reads SGDLS; CDR2 reads YYNGEE. CDR3 nucleotides: TGTGCCAGCAGCTCTGGACTAGGTCTCCACGAGCAGTACTTC. Protein: CASSSGLGLHEQYF.

This clone came up a few times. This chain links TRBV18 with TRBJ1-2; the match to TRBD1 covers 8 bases. V dropped 5 bases and J dropped 5; count of bases not matched to a gene: 4. Germline V gene lookup returns CDR1 KGHSH and CDR2 LQKENI. The CDR3 consists of 13 residues. As DNA, the CDR3 is TGTGCCAGCTCAGAGGGACAGGAGTATGGCTACACCTTC. This encodes CASSEGQEYGYTF.

A remark on this clone: Other DNA sequences in this sample translate to the same CDR3. The CDR3 nucleotides read TGTGCCTGGAGTCGCGCTAACTATGGCTACACCTTC. This translates into CAWSRANYGYTF. The chain is built from TRBV30 and TRBJ1-2; D gene unclear. V was clipped by 2 bases and J by 0 bases, with 4 bases between them. This CDR3 comprises 12 residues. CDR1 is GTSNPN and CDR2 is SVGIG in the germline V gene (reference sequence). The full variable domain, its missing parts supplied by reference TRBV30 and TRBJ1-2, is SQTIHQWPATLVQPVGSPLSLECTVEGTSNPNLYWYRQAAGRGLQLLFYSVGIGQISSEVPQNLSASRPQDRQFILSSKKLLLSDSGFYLCAWSRANYGYTFGSGTRLTVV.

The DNA for the CDR3 is TGTGCCAGCTCATTACAGGGGGACGGCTCCTACGAGCAGTACTTC. It is translated as CASSLQGDGSYEQYF. The rearrangement joins TRBV18 to TRBJ2-7, with 8 bases that match TRBD1. V dropped 5 bases and J dropped 0; count of bases not matched to a gene: 6. The germline CDR1 and CDR2 sequences are KGHSH and LQKENI. The CDR3 has 15 residues.

V gene TRBV28 combines with J gene TRBJ2-3, with 15 bases fitting TRBD2. Germline V gene sequence: CDR1 MDHEN, CDR2 SYDVKM. V gave up 6 bases and J gave up 4 bases; unmatched junction bases: 11. The CDR3 contains 18 residues. The CDR3 DNA sequence: TGTGCCAGCAGCTTAACGGGACTAGCGGGAGGTATCCCAGATACGCAGTATTTT. The encoded protein is CASSLTGLAGGIPDTQYF.

The rearrangement joins TRBV10-1 to TRBJ2-7, with 7 nucleotides matching TRBD1. Losses at the gene ends were 11 bases for V and 2 bases for J; bases not matched to a gene: 15. There are 15 residues in the CDR3. Per the germline V gene, CDR1 is WNHNN and CDR2 is SYGVQD (reference sequence). Written as DNA, the CDR3 is TGCGCCGGATACGCGACAGGGAATATTACCTACGAGCAGTACTTC. Translation gives CAGYATGNITYEQYF.